Listed below are T cell receptor beta chains from one sample, sequenced in a study of blood T cells in healthy people across ages. TCRdb reprocessed the 5' RACE reads with MiXCR, giving one entry per CDR3 protein. The table records fewer than 1,200,000 distinct CDR3 sequences, roughly a quarter of them present only once. Another study also made use of these data, one on T cells of mothers and their children.

Sequencing input: blood. The receptors were sampled from a girl aged 2 to 10 in good health. The CDR3 runs from the conserved cysteine through the conserved F or W. D genes are given only for firm matches. For some rows the clone size is stated as once, few or many, or as a class when expanded; others skip it.

J | size | V | D | CDR3 | DNA
TRBJ2-7 | few | TRBV9 | - | CASSPLSEDEQYF | TGTGCCAGCAGCCCACTTTCGGAGGACGAGCAGTACTTC
TRBJ1-1 | few | TRBV6-5 | - | CASSYSRQNTEAFF | TGTGCCAGCAGTTACTCGAGACAGAACACTGAAGCTTTCTTT
TRBJ2-6 | few | TRBV9 | - | CASSASQASGANVLTF | TGTGCCAGCAGCGCCAGTCAGGCATCTGGGGCCAACGTCCTGACTTTC
TRBJ2-5 | - | TRBV3-1 | TRBD2 | CASSPPVAGEETQYF | TGTGCCAGCAGCCCCCCGGTAGCGGGAGAAGAGACCCAGTACTTC
TRBJ2-3 | few | TRBV7-2 | - | CASSLDLQSTDTQYF | TGTGCCAGCAGCTTAGACTTGCAGAGCACAGATACGCAGTATTTT
TRBJ2-7 | - | TRBV7-2 | - | CASSLSPSSLRPTYEQYF | TGTGCCAGCAGCTTATCTCCTAGCTCCCTTCGCCCGACCTACGAGCAGTACTTC
TRBJ2-1 | few | TRBV3-1 | - | CASSQLTEQFF | TGTGCCAGCAGCCAATTGACTGAGCAGTTCTTC
TRBJ1-5 | few | TRBV9 | TRBD1 | CASSETPGTGVGQPQHF | TGTGCCAGCAGCGAAACACCTGGGACAGGGGTCGGACAGCCCCAGCATTTT
TRBJ2-5 | few | TRBV4-3 | - | CASSQGSRGQETQYF | TGCGCCAGCAGCCAAGGGTCGCGGGGCCAAGAGACCCAGTACTTC
TRBJ2-3 | - | TRBV7-9 | - | CASSRPRGGSSTDTQYF | TGTGCCAGCAGCCGTCCCAGGGGCGGGAGTAGCACAGATACGCAGTATTTT
TRBJ2-3 | - | TRBV13 | - | CASSFSSGTTSTDTQYF | TGTGCCAGCAGCTTTTCGTCCGGGACAACTAGCACAGATACGCAGTATTTT
TRBJ1-5 | few | TRBV18 | TRBD1 | CASSLTQGSNQPQHF | TGTGCCAGCTCACTAACACAGGGGAGCAATCAGCCCCAGCATTTT
TRBJ2-1 | once | TRBV19 | TRBD2 | CASIGTSGNNEQFF | TGTGCCAGTATCGGGACTAGCGGGAACAATGAGCAGTTCTTC
TRBJ2-3 | few | TRBV29-1 | - | CSVWGQGTDTQYF | TGCAGCGTCTGGGGGCAGGGCACAGATACGCAGTATTTT
TRBJ1-2 | once | TRBV28 | - | CASSQDVDNVPYGYTF | TGTGCCAGCAGCCAAGATGTGGACAACGTACCCTATGGCTACACCTTC
TRBJ2-7 | - | TRBV29-1 | TRBD1 | CSAAKTGFDPASEQYF | TGCAGCGCAGCCAAGACAGGGTTTGACCCCGCAAGCGAGCAGTACTTC
TRBJ2-5 | - | TRBV20-1 | TRBD1 | CSASPTGAAWAQETQYF | TGCAGTGCTAGTCCGACAGGGGCTGCATGGGCTCAAGAGACCCAGTACTTC
TRBJ1-1 | few | TRBV5-1 | - | CASSPTRGEVTEAFF | TGCGCCAGCAGCCCAACTAGGGGGGAGGTCACTGAAGCTTTCTTT
TRBJ2-1 | - | TRBV7-7 | - | CASSLDPDTYNEQFF | TGTGCTAGCAGCTTAGATCCGGATACCTACAATGAGCAGTTCTTC
TRBJ1-2 | - | TRBV15 | - | CATSKGVGSSLNYGYTF | TGTGCCACCAGCAAAGGGGTCGGGTCATCCCTAAACTATGGCTACACCTTC
TRBJ2-1 | - | TRBV27 | TRBD2 | CASNNLAETYNEQFF | TGTGCCAGCAATAATCTAGCGGAGACATACAATGAGCAGTTCTTC
TRBJ2-7 | few | TRBV4-3 | - | CASSQDLPGAYEQYF | TGCGCCAGCAGCCAAGATCTACCCGGGGCCTACGAGCAGTACTTC
TRBJ2-3 | few | TRBV5-1 | - | CASSPGTLRTDTQYF | TGCGCCAGCAGCCCGGGGACTCTTCGCACAGATACGCAGTATTTT
TRBJ2-7 | - | TRBV4-1 | - | CASSQEGLLTEEGEDEQYF | TGCGCCAGCAGCCAAGAGGGGCTCCTTACCGAGGAGGGAGAAGACGAGCAGTACTTC
TRBJ2-1 | - | TRBV27 | TRBD2 | CASSQQGLAPYNEQFF | TGTGCCAGCAGTCAGCAGGGACTAGCCCCCTACAATGAGCAGTTCTTC
TRBJ2-1 | - | TRBV9 | TRBD1 | CASNRQGPTNEQFF | TGTGCCAGCAACCGACAGGGGCCAACCAATGAGCAGTTCTTC
TRBJ2-3 | - | TRBV9 | TRBD2 | CASSGDYGRFTDTQYF | TGTGCCAGCAGCGGGGACTACGGTCGCTTCACAGATACGCAGTATTTT
TRBJ1-1 | many | TRBV12-3/TRBV12-4 | TRBD1 | CASSRQGTEAFF | TGTGCCAGCAGCCGACAGGGGACTGAAGCTTTCTTT
TRBJ2-1 | few | TRBV9 | - | CASSVVPRRQQFF | TGTGCCAGCAGCGTAGTCCCACGACGCCAGCAGTTCTTC
TRBJ1-2 | - | TRBV5-1 | TRBD1 | CASRLLTGEVGYTF | TGCGCCAGCAGACTTCTTACAGGGGAAGTTGGCTACACCTTC
TRBJ2-5 | few | TRBV5-6 | - | CASSSINLDGQETQYF | TGTGCCAGCAGCTCCATAAACCTTGACGGCCAAGAGACCCAGTACTTC
TRBJ2-7 | - | TRBV21-1 | - | CASSSLGGESPYEQYF | TGTGCCAGCAGCAGCCTAGGCGGGGAGTCTCCCTACGAGCAGTACTTC
TRBJ2-5 | - | TRBV9 | - | CASSAPQRQETQYF | TGTGCCAGCAGCGCCCCCCAAAGGCAAGAGACCCAGTACTTC
TRBJ1-5 | - | TRBV6-6 | TRBD1 | CASSYGQGANNQPQHF | TGTGCCAGCAGTTACGGGCAGGGGGCGAACAATCAGCCCCAGCATTTT
TRBJ2-1 | few | TRBV13 | TRBD2 | CASSFFSGGVREQFF | TGTGCCAGCAGCTTTTTCAGCGGGGGGGTCCGGGAGCAGTTCTTC
TRBJ2-7 | few | TRBV20-1 | - | CSAKVPGESSYEQYF | TGCAGTGCTAAGGTTCCAGGGGAGAGCTCCTACGAGCAGTACTTC
TRBJ2-1 | - | TRBV7-9 | - | CASSIQGVNEQLF | TGTGCCAGCAGCATACAGGGTGTAAATGAGCAGCTCTTC
TRBJ1-2 | - | TRBV29-1 | TRBD1 | CSVSLTGGDGYTF | TGCAGCGTTTCCTTAACAGGGGGGGATGGCTACACCTTC
TRBJ1-3 | - | TRBV29-1 | - | CSVEAKDILSGNTIYF | TGCAGCGTTGAAGCCAAAGACATACTGTCTGGAAACACCATATATTTT
TRBJ2-1 | few | TRBV5-1 | TRBD2 | CASSTGTSGRNEQFF | TGCGCCAGCAGCACCGGGACTAGCGGGAGGAATGAGCAGTTCTTC
TRBJ2-7 | few | TRBV20-1 | TRBD1 | CSARDPTGLIYEQYF | TGCAGTGCTAGAGACCCGACAGGGCTCATCTACGAGCAGTACTTC
TRBJ2-1 | few | TRBV9 | TRBD2 | CASSGTRGNEQFF | TGTGCCAGCAGCGGGACTAGGGGCAATGAGCAGTTCTTC
TRBJ2-4 | - | TRBV5-1 | - | CASSLGRASLAKNIQYF | TGCGCCAGCAGCTTGGGGAGAGCGAGCCTAGCCAAAAACATTCAGTACTTC
TRBJ2-6 | few | TRBV7-8 | TRBD1 | CASSSWGQGNPNSGANVLTF | TGTGCCAGCAGCTCCTGGGGACAGGGTAATCCTAATTCTGGGGCCAACGTCCTGACTTTC
TRBJ1-1 | - | TRBV25-1 | - | CASSPWGTEAFF | TGTGCCAGCAGTCCCTGGGGCACTGAAGCTTTCTTT
TRBJ2-4 | few | TRBV6-6 | - | CASDRGAKNIQYF | TGTGCCAGCGATAGGGGGGCCAAAAACATTCAGTACTTC
TRBJ2-3 | - | TRBV7-3 | - | CASSLGTGESTDTQYF | TGTGCCAGCAGCTTAGGAACAGGTGAGAGCACAGATACGCAGTATTTT
TRBJ2-2 | few | TRBV5-1 | TRBD2 | CASSSRGELAVTGELFF | TGCGCCAGCAGCTCGCGGGGGGAGCTAGCGGTCACCGGGGAGCTGTTTTTT
TRBJ2-3 | - | TRBV9 | TRBD1 | CASSATGSTDTQYF | TGTGCCAGCAGCGCGACAGGGAGCACAGATACGCAGTATTTT
TRBJ2-3 | few | TRBV7-9 | TRBD2 | CASTKRRLAGGPNLTDTQYF | TGTGCCAGCACCAAGAGAAGACTAGCGGGAGGCCCCAACCTCACAGATACGCAGTATTTT
TRBJ1-4 | - | TRBV27 | TRBD1 | CASSQIGQGDEKLFF | TGTGCCAGCAGCCAAATCGGACAGGGAGATGAAAAACTGTTTTTT
TRBJ1-2 | few | TRBV24-1 | - | CATSDLNYGYTF | TGTGCCACCAGTGATTTGAACTATGGCTACACCTTC
TRBJ2-1 | - | TRBV20-1 | TRBD2 | CSAYTLTSGSYNEQFF | TGCAGTGCTTACACCCTTACTAGCGGGAGCTACAATGAGCAGTTCTTC
TRBJ2-7 | few | TRBV2 | - | CASRKGVEQYF | TGTGCCAGCAGGAAGGGCGTCGAGCAGTACTTC
TRBJ1-4 | - | TRBV5-1 | - | CASSLSGGTEEKLFF | TGCGCCAGCAGCTTGTCTGGGGGTACCGAGGAAAAACTGTTTTTT
TRBJ1-1 | - | TRBV12-3/TRBV12-4 | - | CASSLDSTAAFF | TGTGCCAGCAGTCTGGATAGCACTGCAGCTTTCTTT
TRBJ2-5 | - | TRBV18 | - | CASSPEFQETQYF | TGTGCCAGCTCACCGGAATTCCAAGAGACCCAGTACTTC
TRBJ2-4 | - | TRBV12-3/TRBV12-4 | - | CASSQPLRRDIQYF | TGTGCCAGCAGTCAGCCCCTCCGGCGGGACATTCAGTACTTC
TRBJ2-5 | few | TRBV7-2 | - | CASSPGGRGREETQYF | TGTGCCAGCAGCCCAGGGGGCAGGGGGCGGGAGGAGACCCAGTACTTC
TRBJ2-1 | few | TRBV7-3 | - | CASSKDSRNEQFF | TGTGCCAGCAGCAAAGACAGCCGCAATGAGCAGTTCTTC